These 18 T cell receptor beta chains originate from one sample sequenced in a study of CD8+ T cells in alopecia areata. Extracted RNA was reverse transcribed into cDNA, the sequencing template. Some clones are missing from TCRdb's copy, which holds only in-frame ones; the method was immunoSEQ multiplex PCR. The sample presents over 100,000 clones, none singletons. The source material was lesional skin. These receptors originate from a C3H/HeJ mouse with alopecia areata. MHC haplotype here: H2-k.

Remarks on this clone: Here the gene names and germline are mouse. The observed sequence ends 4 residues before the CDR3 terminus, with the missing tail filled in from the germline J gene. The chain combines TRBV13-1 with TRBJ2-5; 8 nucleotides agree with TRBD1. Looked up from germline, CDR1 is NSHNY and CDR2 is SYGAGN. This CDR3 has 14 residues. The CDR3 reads CASSSGTGEDTQYF. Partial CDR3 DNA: TGTGCCAGCAGTTCCGGGACAGGAGAAGAC.

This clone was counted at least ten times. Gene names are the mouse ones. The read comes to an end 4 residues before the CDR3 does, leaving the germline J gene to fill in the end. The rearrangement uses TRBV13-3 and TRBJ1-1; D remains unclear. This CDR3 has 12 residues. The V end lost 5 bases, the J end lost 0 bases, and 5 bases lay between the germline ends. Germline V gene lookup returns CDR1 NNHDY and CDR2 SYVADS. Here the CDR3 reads CASSPANTEVFF. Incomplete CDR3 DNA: TGTGCCAGCAGCCCTGCAAACACA.

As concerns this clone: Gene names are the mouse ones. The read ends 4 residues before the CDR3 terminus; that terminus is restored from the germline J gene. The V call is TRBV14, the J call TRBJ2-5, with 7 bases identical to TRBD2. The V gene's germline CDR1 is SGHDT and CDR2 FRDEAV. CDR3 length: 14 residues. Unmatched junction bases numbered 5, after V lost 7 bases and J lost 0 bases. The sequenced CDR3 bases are TGTGCCAGCGAGACTGGGCCTAACCAAGAC. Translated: CASETGPNQD. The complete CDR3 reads CASETGPNQDTQYF.

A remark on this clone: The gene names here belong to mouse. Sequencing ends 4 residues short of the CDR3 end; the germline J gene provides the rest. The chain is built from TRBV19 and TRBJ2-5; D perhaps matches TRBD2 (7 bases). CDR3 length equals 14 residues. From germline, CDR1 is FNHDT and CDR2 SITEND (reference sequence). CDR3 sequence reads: CASSIVGGADTQYF. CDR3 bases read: TGTGCCAGCAGTATAGTGGGGGGCGCGGAC.

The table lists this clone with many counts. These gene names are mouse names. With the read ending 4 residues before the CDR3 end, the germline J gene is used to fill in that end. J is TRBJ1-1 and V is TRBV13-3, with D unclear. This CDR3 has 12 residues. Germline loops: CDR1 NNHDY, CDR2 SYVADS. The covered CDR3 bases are TGTGCCAGCAGTGAAGACACCCGA. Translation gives CASSEDTR. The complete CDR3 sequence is CASSEDTREVFF.

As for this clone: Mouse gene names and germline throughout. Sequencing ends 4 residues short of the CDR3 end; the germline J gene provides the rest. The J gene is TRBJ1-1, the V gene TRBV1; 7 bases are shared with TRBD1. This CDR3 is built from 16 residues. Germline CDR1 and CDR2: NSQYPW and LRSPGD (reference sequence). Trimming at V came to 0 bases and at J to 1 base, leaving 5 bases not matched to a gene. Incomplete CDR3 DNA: TGCACCTGCAGTGCAGATACAGGGGCGCCGAACACA. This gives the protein CTCSADTGAPNT. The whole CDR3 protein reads CTCSADTGAPNTEVFF.

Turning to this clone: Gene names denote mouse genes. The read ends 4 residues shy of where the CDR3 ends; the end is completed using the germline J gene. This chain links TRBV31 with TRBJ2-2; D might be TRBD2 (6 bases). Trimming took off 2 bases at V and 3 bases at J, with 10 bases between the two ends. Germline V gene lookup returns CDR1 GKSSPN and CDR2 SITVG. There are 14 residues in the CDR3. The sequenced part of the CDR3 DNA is TGTGCCTGGAGTTGGGGGAAAGACACCGGG. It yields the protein CAWSWGKDTG. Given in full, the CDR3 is CAWSWGKDTGQLYF.

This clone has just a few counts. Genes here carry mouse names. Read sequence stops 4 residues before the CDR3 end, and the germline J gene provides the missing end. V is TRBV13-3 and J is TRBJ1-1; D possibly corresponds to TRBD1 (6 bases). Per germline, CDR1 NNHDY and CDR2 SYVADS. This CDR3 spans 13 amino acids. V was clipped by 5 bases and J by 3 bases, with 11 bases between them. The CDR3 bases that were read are TGTGCCAGCAGGAAGGGGGTTGACACA. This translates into CASRKGVDT. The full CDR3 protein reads CASRKGVDTEVFF.

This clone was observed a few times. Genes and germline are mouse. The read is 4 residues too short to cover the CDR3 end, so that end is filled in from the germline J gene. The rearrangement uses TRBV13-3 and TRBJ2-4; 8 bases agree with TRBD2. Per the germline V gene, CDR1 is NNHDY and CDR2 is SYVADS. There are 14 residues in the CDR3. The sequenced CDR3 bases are TGTGCCAGCAGTGCCGACTGGGGAGAAAAC. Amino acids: CASSADWGEN. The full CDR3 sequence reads CASSADWGENTLYF.

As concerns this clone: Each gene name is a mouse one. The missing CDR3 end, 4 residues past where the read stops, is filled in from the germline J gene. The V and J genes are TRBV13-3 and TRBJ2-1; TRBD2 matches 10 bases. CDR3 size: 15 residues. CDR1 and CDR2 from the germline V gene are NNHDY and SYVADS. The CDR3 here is CASSESGGAQAEQFF. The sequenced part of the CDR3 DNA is TGTGCCAGCAGTGAATCTGGGGGGGCGCAAGCT.

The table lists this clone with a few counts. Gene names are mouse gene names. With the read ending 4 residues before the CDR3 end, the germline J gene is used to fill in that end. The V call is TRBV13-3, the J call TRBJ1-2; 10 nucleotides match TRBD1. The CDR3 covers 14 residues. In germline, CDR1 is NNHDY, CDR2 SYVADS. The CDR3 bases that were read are TGTGCCAGCAGTGAACGGGACAGGGGTCCC. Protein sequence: CASSERDRGP. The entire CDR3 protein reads CASSERDRGPDYTF.

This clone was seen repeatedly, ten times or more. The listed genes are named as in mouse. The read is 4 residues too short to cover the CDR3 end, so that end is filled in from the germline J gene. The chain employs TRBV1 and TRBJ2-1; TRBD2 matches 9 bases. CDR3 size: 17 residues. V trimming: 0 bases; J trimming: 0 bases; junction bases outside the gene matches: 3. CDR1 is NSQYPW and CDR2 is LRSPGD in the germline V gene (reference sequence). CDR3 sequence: CTCSADRLGVNYAEQFF. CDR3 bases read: TGCACCTGCAGTGCAGATCGACTGGGGGTTAACTATGCT. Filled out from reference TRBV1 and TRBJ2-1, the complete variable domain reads VTLLEQNPRWRLVPRGQAVNLRCILKNSQYPWMSWYQQDLQKQLQWLFTLRSPGDKEVKSLPGADYLATRVTDTELRLQVANMSQGRTLYCTCSADRLGVNYAEQFFGPGTRLTVL.

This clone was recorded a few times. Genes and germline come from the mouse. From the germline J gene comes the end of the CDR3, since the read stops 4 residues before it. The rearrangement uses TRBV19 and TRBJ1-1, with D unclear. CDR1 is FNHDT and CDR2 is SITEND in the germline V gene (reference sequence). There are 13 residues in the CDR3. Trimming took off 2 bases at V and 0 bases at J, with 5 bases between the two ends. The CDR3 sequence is CASSMIQNTEVFF. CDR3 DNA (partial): TGTGCCAGCAGTATGATCCAGAACACA.

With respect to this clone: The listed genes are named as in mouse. The sequenced CDR3 bases are TGTGCCAGCAGCCAATGGGGGGCCGTCTAT. It specifies CASSQWGAVY. The whole CDR3 sequence reads CASSQWGAVYEQYF. The chain combines TRBV5 with TRBJ2-7; weak D call: TRBD2 (7 bases). Sequencing ends 4 residues short of the CDR3 end; the germline J gene provides the rest. This CDR3 contains 14 residues. Per the germline V gene, CDR1 is LGHNA and CDR2 is YNLKQL (reference sequence). The V gene lost 2 bases and the J gene lost 3 bases, with 11 bases spanning the gap.

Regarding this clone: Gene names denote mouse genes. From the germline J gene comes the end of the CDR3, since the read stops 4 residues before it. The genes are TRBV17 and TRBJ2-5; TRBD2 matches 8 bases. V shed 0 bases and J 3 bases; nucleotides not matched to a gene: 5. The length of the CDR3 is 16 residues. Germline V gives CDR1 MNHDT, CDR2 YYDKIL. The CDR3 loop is CASSRDRTGLQDTQYF. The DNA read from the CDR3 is TGTGCTAGCAGTAGAGATAGGACTGGGCTACAAGAC.

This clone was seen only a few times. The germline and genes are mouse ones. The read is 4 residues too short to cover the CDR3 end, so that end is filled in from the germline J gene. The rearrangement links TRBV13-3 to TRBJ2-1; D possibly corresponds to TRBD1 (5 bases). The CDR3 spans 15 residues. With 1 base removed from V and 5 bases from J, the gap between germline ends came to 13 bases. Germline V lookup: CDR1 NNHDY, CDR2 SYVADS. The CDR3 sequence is CASSDPGRRDAEQFF. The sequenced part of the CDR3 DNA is TGTGCCAGCAGTGATCCAGGGAGGAGGGATGCT.

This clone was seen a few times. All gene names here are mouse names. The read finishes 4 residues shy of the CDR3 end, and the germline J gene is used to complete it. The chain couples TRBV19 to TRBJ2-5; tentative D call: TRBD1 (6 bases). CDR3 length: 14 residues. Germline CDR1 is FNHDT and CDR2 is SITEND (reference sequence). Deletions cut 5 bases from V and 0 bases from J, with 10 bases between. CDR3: CASSGTPNQDTQYF. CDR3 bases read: TGTGCCAGCAGCGGGACACCTAACCAAGAC.

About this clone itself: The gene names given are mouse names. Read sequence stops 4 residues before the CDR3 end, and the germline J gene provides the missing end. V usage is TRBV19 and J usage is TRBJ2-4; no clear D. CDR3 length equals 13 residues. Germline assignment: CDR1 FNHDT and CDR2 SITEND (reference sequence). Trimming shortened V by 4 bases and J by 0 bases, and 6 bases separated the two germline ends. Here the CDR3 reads CASSRQSQNTLYF. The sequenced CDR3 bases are TGTGCCAGCAGTCGTCAGAGTCAAAAC.